A single sample is the source of the 18 T cell receptor beta chains below, sequenced in a study of blood T cell repertoires in COVID-19 (dated by TCRdb to 2020 to 2021). The library was made by the immunoSEQ multiplex PCR assay. TCRdb provides this immuneACCESS table in a form limited to in-frame rearrangements. Some clones are lacking; in checked studies, under half of them reflect an unresolved V gene, and why the rest are absent is not known. Counted in this sample were around 480,000 clones; approximately 90% of them appeared once. About 0.65% of the sample is held by the ten biggest clonotypes. The sequenced sample was PBMCs or T cells enriched from blood (not recorded which). These receptor sequences come from a young woman who had recovered from COVID-19.

This clone showed up just once. The rearrangement joins TRBV7-6 to TRBJ1-3, with D perhaps matching TRBD1 (6 bases). Germline CDR1 SGHVS, CDR2 FNYEAQ. The CDR3 sequence is 15 residues long. V lost 4 bases to trimming and J lost 0 bases, with 10 bases between them. In nucleotides, the CDR3 is TGTGCCAGCAGCTCAGGGGCCAACTCTGGAAACACCATATATTTT. It specifies CASSSGANSGNTIYF.

This clone was seen a handful of times. The chain combines TRBV5-6 with TRBJ2-7; D unclear. This CDR3 has 15 residues. V dropped 0 bases and J dropped 1 base, with 11 bases sitting between them. CDR1 and CDR2 (germline): SGHDT, YYEEEE. This CDR3 reads CASSLVSTSSYEQYF. The CDR3 coding sequence is TGTGCCAGCAGCTTGGTGTCGACATCTTCCTACGAGCAGTACTTC. The full variable domain, in which reference TRBV5-6 and TRBJ2-7 provide the parts outside the CDR3, is DAGVTQSPTHLIKTRGQQVTLRCSPKSGHDTVSWYQQALGQGPQFIFQYYEEEERQRGNFPDRFSGHQFPNYSSELNVNALLLGDSALYLCASSLVSTSSYEQYFGPGTRLTVT.

The chain has TRBV2 and TRBJ1-2; 9 bases align to TRBD1. This CDR3 has 13 residues. J was trimmed by 8 bases and V by 5 bases; bases with no gene match: 6. CDR1 SNHLY and CDR2 FYNNEI come from the germline V gene. Written as DNA, the CDR3 is TGTGCCAGCAGTAATACAGGGGGCGAAGGCTACACCTTC. This codes for CASSNTGGEGYTF.

This clone has ten or more counts. This rearrangement joins TRBV7-2 to TRBJ1-1, with D maybe TRBD1 (6 bases). The germline gives CDR1 SGHTA, CDR2 FQGNSA. The CDR3 covers 14 residues. Trimming left V 3 bases short and J 4 bases short, with 12 bases between. CDR3 bases: TGTGCCAGCAGCTTGGGCAGGGGCCGCACTGAAGCTTTCTTT. Its translation is CASSLGRGRTEAFF.

The V gene is TRBV20-1, the J gene TRBJ1-6, with 9 bases matching TRBD1. The CDR3 consists of 17 residues. J lost 0 bases, V lost 5 bases, and 8 bases had no gene match. Germline CDR1 is DFQATT and CDR2 is SNEGSKA (reference sequence). CDR3: CSAGGTGSCSYNSPLHF. The DNA for the CDR3 is TGCAGTGCTGGTGGGACAGGGAGTTGCTCCTATAATTCACCCCTCCACTTT.

This chain connects TRBV12-3 or TRBV12-4 to TRBJ2-7, with 9 bases aligning to TRBD1. Trimming took 6 bases from V and 7 from J; bases not matched to a gene: 4. This CDR3 is 12 amino acids long. The CDR3 DNA reads as TGTGCCAGCAGGCTAGACAGGGGGGAGCAGTACTTC. It codes for CASRLDRGEQYF.

Comment on this clone: Other DNA sequences within the sample encode an identical CDR3. The chain is built from TRBV5-1 and TRBJ1-1; 7 nucleotides agree with TRBD1. The CDR3 consists of 15 residues. From germline, CDR1 is SGHRS and CDR2 YFSETQ. The junction had 5 bases not matched to a gene; V was cut back by 0 bases and J by 3 bases. DNA of the CDR3: TGCGCCAGCAGCTTGGAGGCACAGGGGTACACTGAAGCTTTCTTT. Amino acids: CASSLEAQGYTEAFF. Looking up the rest from reference TRBV5-1 and TRBJ1-1 gives the full variable domain: KAGVTQTPRYLIKTRGQQVTLSCSPISGHRSVSWYQQTPGQGLQFLFEYFSETQRNKGNFPGRFSGRQFSNSRSEMNVSTLELGDSALYLCASSLEAQGYTEAFFGQGTRLTVV.

The rearrangement joins TRBV10-1 to TRBJ2-3; D remains unclear. The CDR3 has 11 amino acids. The V gene's germline CDR1 is WNHNN and CDR2 SYGVQD (reference sequence). The CDR3 loop is CALRGGDTQYF. The CDR3, as DNA: TGCGCGCTAAGAGGTGGGGATACGCAGTATTTT.

The V call is TRBV11-2, the J call TRBJ1-2; D gene unclear. V lost 5 bases, J lost 8 bases, and 15 bases lay in between. The CDR3 is 13 amino acids. CDR1 and CDR2 (germline): SGHAT, FQNNGV. This CDR3 reads CASSGPIGRGYTF. The CDR3, as DNA: TGTGCCAGCAGCGGACCCATCGGGAGGGGCTACACCTTC.

The table lists this clone with a count of one. In DNA form, the CDR3 reads TGTGCCAGCAGCTTGGGAGCGGGGGGGGACGAGCAGTACTTC. This gives the protein CASSLGAGGDEQYF. The chain couples TRBV5-4 to TRBJ2-7; 10 bases map to TRBD2. Per the germline V gene, CDR1 is SGHNT and CDR2 is YYREEE (reference sequence). After removal of 0 bases from V and 5 bases from J, the junction contained 2 bases not matched to a gene. CDR3 length: 14 residues. The full variable domain, with the rest looked up from reference TRBV5-4 and TRBJ2-7, is ETGVTQSPTHLIKTRGQQVTLRCSSQSGHNTVSWYQQALGQGPQFIFQYYREEENGRGNFPPRFSGLQFPNYSSELNVNALELDDSALYLCASSLGAGGDEQYFGPGTRLTVT.

The chain has TRBV30 and TRBJ2-7; a weak D match, TRBD2 (5 bases). Looked up from germline, CDR1 is GTSNPN and CDR2 is SVGIG (reference sequence). The CDR3 loop spans 14 amino acids. Between the trimmed V and J ends, which lost 2 bases and 2 bases, there was a span of 13 bases. The CDR3 sequence: CAWSTPARAYEQYF. The CDR3 DNA reads as TGTGCCTGGAGTACCCCGGCGAGGGCCTACGAGCAGTACTTC. Full variable domain (outside the CDR3, taken from reference TRBV30 and TRBJ2-7): SQTIHQWPATLVQPVGSPLSLECTVEGTSNPNLYWYRQAAGRGLQLLFYSVGIGQISSEVPQNLSASRPQDRQFILSSKKLLLSDSGFYLCAWSTPARAYEQYFGPGTRLTVT.

The chain has TRBV27 and TRBJ1-1; D gene ambiguous. V was pared by 4 bases and J by 0 bases, with 15 bases between. Germline loops: CDR1 MNHEY, CDR2 SMNVEV (reference sequence). CDR3 size: 16 residues. The CDR3 nucleotides read TGTGCCAGCAGTTCGACCACAGAGCACATGAACACTGAAGCTTTCTTT. The encoded protein is CASSSTTEHMNTEAFF.

The V call is TRBV28, the J call TRBJ2-5; 7 nucleotides match TRBD2. Germline trimming cut 6 bases from V and 1 base from J; bases unmatched to any gene: 14. Germline-derived CDR1 and CDR2 are MDHEN and SYDVKM. This CDR3 contains 17 residues. CDR3 sequence reads: CASRPGELARLQETQYF. The CDR3 DNA reads as TGTGCCAGCAGACCCGGTGAACTAGCGAGGCTCCAAGAGACCCAGTACTTC.

The chain links TRBV6-5 to TRBJ1-2; D gene unclear. This CDR3 spans 14 amino acids. Germline CDR1 MNHEY, CDR2 SVGAGI. The ends were cut back, 7 bases at V and 1 base at J, with 13 bases in the middle. The CDR3 is CASTARSLNYGYTF. The CDR3 DNA reads TGTGCCAGCACCGCCCGGAGCCTTAACTATGGCTACACCTTC.

This clone was picked up one time. This chain joins TRBV11-2 and TRBJ2-7, with D unclear. The CDR3 is made up of 13 amino acids. The V end lost 4 bases, the J end lost 2 bases, and 9 bases lay between the germline ends. In germline, CDR1 is SGHAT, CDR2 FQNNGV. The CDR3: CASSYSLTYEQYF. The CDR3 DNA is TGTGCCAGCAGCTATTCTCTAACCTACGAGCAGTACTTC.

The V and J genes are TRBV29-1 and TRBJ2-7; TRBD1 agrees at 8 bases. This CDR3 has 14 amino acids. With 5 bases clipped from V and 5 bases from J, the junction kept 11 bases outside the gene matches. Germline CDR1 reads SQVTM; CDR2 reads ANQGSEA. The CDR3, as DNA: TGCAGCGTTTCCGACGACAGGGGATCCGACGAGCAGTACTTC. This codes for CSVSDDRGSDEQYF.

The chain carries TRBV4-1 and TRBJ2-1; TRBD2 is a possible D gene (5 bases). CDR3 size: 16 residues. CDR1 MGHRA and CDR2 YSYEKL come from the germline V gene. V lost 5 bases and J 6 bases, leaving 20 bases between the germline ends. The CDR3 DNA sequence: TGCGCCAGCAGCTCCCTAGGGAGCCAGCAAAGCAATGAGCAGTTCTTC. Protein product: CASSSLGSQQSNEQFF.

CDR3 nucleotides: TGTGCTAGTGGTTTGGGGGGGGAATTGAGAGATACGCAGTATTTT. Protein product: CASGLGGELRDTQYF. The chain uses TRBV12-5 and TRBJ2-3; the D gene is possibly TRBD2 (6 bases). The V end lost 1 base, the J end lost 5 bases, and 13 bases lay between the germline ends. This CDR3 has 15 residues. Germline CDR1 is LGHNT and CDR2 is FRNRAP.